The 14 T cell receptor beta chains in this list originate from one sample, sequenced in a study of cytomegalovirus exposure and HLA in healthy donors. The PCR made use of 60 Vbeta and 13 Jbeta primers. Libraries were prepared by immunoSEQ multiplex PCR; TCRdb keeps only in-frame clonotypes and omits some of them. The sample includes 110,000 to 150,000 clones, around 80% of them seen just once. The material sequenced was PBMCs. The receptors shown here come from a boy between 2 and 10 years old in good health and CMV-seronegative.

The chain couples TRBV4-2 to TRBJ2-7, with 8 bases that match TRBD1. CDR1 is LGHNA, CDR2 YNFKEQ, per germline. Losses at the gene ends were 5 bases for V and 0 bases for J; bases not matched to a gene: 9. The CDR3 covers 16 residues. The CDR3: CASSSRAGGSSYEQYF. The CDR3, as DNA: TGTGCCAGCAGCTCGAGAGCAGGGGGCAGCTCCTACGAGCAGTACTTC.

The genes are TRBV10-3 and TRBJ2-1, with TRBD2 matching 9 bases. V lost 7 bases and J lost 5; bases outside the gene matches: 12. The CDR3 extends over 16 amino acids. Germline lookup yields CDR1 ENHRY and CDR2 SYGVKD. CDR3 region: CAITPSSGEGHNEQFF. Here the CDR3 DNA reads TGTGCCATCACACCCTCTAGCGGGGAAGGGCACAATGAGCAGTTCTTC.

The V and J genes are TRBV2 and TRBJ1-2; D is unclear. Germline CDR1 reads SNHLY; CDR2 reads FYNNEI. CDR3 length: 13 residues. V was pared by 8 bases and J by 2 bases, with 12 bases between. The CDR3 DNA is TGTGCCAGCGGCCCGACTGCAAACTATGGCTACACCTTC. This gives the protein CASGPTANYGYTF.

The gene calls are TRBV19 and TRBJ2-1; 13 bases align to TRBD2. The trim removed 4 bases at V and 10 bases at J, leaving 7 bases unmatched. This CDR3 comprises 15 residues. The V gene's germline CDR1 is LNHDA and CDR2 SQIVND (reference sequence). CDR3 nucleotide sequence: TGTGCCAGTAGTAAAACTAGCGGGAGGGCCGGGGAGCAGTTCTTC. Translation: CASSKTSGRAGEQFF. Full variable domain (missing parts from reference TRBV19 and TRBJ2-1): DGGITQSPKYLFRKEGQNVTLSCEQNLNHDAMYWYRQDPGQGLRLIYYSQIVNDFQKGDIAEGYSVSREKKESFPLTVTSAQKNPTAFYLCASSKTSGRAGEQFFGPGTRLTVL.

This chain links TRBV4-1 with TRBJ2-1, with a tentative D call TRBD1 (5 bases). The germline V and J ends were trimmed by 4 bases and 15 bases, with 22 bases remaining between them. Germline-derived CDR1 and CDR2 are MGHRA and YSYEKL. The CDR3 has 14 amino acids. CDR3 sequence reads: CASSRALRVSGPFF. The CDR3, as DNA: TGCGCCAGCAGCCGGGCCCTCAGGGTCTCGGGTCCGTTCTTC.

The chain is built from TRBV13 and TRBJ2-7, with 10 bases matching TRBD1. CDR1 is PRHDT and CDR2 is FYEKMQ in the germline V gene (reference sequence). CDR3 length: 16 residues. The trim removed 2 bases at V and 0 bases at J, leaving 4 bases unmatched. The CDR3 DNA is TGTGCCAGCAGCTTAACCGGGACAGGGGCCTCCTACGAGCAGTACTTC. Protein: CASSLTGTGASYEQYF.

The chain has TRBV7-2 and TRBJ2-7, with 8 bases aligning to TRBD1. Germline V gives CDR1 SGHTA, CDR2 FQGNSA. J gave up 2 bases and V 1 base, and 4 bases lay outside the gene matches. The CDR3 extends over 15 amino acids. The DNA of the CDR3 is TGTGCCAGCAGCTTAGATGGGACAGGAGCCTACGAGCAGTACTTC. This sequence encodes CASSLDGTGAYEQYF.

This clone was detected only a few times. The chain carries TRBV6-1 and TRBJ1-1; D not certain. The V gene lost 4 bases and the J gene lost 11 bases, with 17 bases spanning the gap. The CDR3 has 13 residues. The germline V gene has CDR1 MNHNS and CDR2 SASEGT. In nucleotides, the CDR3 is TGTGCCAGCAGTGGAGAGGTTCCTTGGGTGGCTTTCTTT. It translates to CASSGEVPWVAFF.

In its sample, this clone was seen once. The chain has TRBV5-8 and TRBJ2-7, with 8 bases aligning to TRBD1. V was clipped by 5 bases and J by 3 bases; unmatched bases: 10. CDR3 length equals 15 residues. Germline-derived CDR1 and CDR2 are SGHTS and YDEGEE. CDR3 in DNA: TGTGCCAGCAGGATGGGAGGACAGGGAGGCTACGAGCAGTACTTC. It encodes CASRMGGQGGYEQYF.

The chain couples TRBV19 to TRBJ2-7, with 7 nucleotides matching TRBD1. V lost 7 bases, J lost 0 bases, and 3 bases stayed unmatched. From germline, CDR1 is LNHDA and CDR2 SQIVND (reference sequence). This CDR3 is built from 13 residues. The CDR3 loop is CASMGDSSYEQYF. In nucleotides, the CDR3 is TGTGCCAGTATGGGGGACAGCTCCTACGAGCAGTACTTC. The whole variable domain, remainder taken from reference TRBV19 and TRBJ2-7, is DGGITQSPKYLFRKEGQNVTLSCEQNLNHDAMYWYRQDPGQGLRLIYYSQIVNDFQKGDIAEGYSVSREKKESFPLTVTSAQKNPTAFYLCASMGDSSYEQYFGPGTRLTVT.

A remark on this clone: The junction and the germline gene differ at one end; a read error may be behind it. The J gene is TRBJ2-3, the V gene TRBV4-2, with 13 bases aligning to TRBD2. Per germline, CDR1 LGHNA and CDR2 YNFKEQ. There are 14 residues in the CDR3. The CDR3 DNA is TGTGCCAGCGGGGGACTAGCGGGGAGAGATGCGCAGTATTTT. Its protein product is CASGGLAGRDAQYF.

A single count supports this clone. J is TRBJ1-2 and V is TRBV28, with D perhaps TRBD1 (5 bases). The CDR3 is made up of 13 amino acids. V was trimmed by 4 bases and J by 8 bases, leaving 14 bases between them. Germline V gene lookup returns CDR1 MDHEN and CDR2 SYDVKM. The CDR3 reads CASSSGSYFGYTF. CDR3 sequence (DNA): TGTGCCAGCAGTTCAGGGTCCTACTTCGGCTACACCTTC.

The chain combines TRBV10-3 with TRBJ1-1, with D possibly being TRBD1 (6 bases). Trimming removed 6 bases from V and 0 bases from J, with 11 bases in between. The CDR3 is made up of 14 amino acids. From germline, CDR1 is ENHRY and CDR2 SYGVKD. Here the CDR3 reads CAISAQGMNTEAFF. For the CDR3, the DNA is TGTGCCATCAGCGCACAGGGAATGAACACTGAAGCTTTCTTT.

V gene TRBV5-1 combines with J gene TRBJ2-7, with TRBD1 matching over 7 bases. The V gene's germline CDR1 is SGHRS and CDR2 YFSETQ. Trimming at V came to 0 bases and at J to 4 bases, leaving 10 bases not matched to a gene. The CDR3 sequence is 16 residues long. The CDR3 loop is CASSLVWGSRGYEQYF. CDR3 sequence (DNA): TGCGCCAGCAGCTTGGTGTGGGGCAGCAGGGGGTACGAGCAGTACTTC.